The T cell receptor (beta chain) under discussion was sequenced for a study of blood T cell repertoires in COVID-19. Study background: Acute-phase and convalescent COVID-19 samples originated in the United States, Italy and Spain. Nucleic acid was either cDNA or gDNA, and it came from T cells, B-cell-depleted T cells, or PBMCs.

Participants spanned ages about 18 to 90 years and resided in roughly 22 US areas. Researchers sorted participants into cohorts using their self-reported clinical history. The length of the CDR3 is 14 residues. CDR1 and CDR2 from the germline V gene are MDHEN and SYDVKM. Here immunoSEQ multiplex PCR was the method, and the copy in TCRdb shows in-frame clones only, minus some. The sample contains about 210,000 clones, under 90% of which appear only once. This TCR was recovered from a woman aged 45-65 years with acute COVID-19. This sequence joins TRBV28 and TRBJ1-2; possible D gene TRBD1, 5 bases. The sequenced material came from PBMCs or T cells enriched from blood (not recorded which). CDR3: CAGGRVGLGYGYTF. In nucleotides, the CDR3 is TGTGCGGGCGGCAGGGTGGGATTAGGCTATGGCTACACCTTC.